Shown below are 29 T cell receptor beta chains from a single sample sequenced in a study of blood T cell repertoires in COVID-19. Libraries were prepared by immunoSEQ multiplex PCR; TCRdb keeps only in-frame clonotypes and omits some of them. The table has roughly 380,000 clones, 87% seen once. The sequenced material came from PBMCs or T cells enriched from blood (not recorded which). Receptor source: a man aged 30-40 years who had recovered from COVID-19.

The chain recombines TRBV9 with TRBJ2-5; 8 nucleotides agree with TRBD2. CDR3 length equals 14 residues. V was pared by 4 bases and J by 1 base, with 3 bases of the junction left unmatched. The germline V gene has CDR1 SGDLS and CDR2 YYNGEE. DNA of the CDR3: TGTGCCAGCAGCCCGGGGGGGCCCCAAGAGACCCAGTACTTC. Translating gives CASSPGGPQETQYF.

V and J are TRBV18 and TRBJ2-2; 7 nucleotides agree with TRBD2. V shed 1 base and J 2 bases; nucleotides not matched to a gene: 4. This CDR3 has 16 amino acids. Germline V gene lookup returns CDR1 KGHSH and CDR2 LQKENI. This CDR3 is CASSPQRLANTGELFF. The DNA of the CDR3 is TGTGCCAGCTCACCACAAAGACTAGCTAACACCGGGGAGCTGTTTTTT.

This rearrangement joins TRBV30 to TRBJ1-5; unclear D gene. The CDR3 is 13 amino acids. CDR1 and CDR2 from the germline V gene are GTSNPN and SVGIG (reference sequence). The V gene lost 3 bases and the J gene lost 6 bases, with 12 bases spanning the gap. The DNA of the CDR3 is TGTGCCTGGAGGGATCAGGCTGGTCAGCCCCAGCATTTT. It translates to CAWRDQAGQPQHF.

Note on this clone: Sequence at one end of the junction differs from germline and may be a read error. The chain combines TRBV18 with TRBJ2-1; a weak D match, TRBD2 (6 bases). From germline, CDR1 is KGHSH and CDR2 LQKENI. The CDR3 runs 15 residues. CDR3 coding DNA: TGTGCCACCTCACCATGGGGGGATACCTACAATGAGCAGTTCTTC. Translation gives CATSPWGDTYNEQFF. The whole variable domain, filled in from reference TRBV18 and TRBJ2-1, reads NAGVMQNPRHLVRRRGQEARLRCSPMKGHSHVYWYRQLPEEGLKFMVYLQKENIIDESGMPKERFSAEFPKEGPSILRIQQVVRGDSAAYFCATSPWGDTYNEQFFGPGTRLTVL.

The chain has TRBV7-2 and TRBJ2-4, with D perhaps TRBD1 (5 bases). Germline lookup yields CDR1 SGHTA and CDR2 FQGNSA. The CDR3 spans 16 residues. V shed 4 bases and J shed 0 bases, with 13 bases lying between them. Here the CDR3 DNA reads TGTGCCAGCAGCTACCAGGGTGCAGAAGCCAAAAACATTCAGTACTTC. This codes for CASSYQGAEAKNIQYF.

The rearrangement links TRBV7-9 to TRBJ1-1, with D possibly being TRBD1 (5 bases). The germline V and J ends were trimmed by 0 bases and 5 bases, with 22 bases remaining between them. The germline gives CDR1 SEHNR, CDR2 FQNEAQ (reference sequence). The CDR3 covers 18 residues. CDR3 coding DNA: TGTGCCAGCAGCTTAGCGCTTATGGGGCCCAACCTGGCAACTGAAGCTTTCTTT. It is translated as CASSLALMGPNLATEAFF.

This clone has a handful of counts. The CDR3 region is CASSTGLAGGNNIAGELFF. In DNA, the CDR3 is TGTGCCAGCAGCACCGGACTAGCGGGGGGGAACAACATTGCCGGGGAGCTGTTTTTT. The chain links TRBV21-1 to TRBJ2-2; the DNA was not compared with TRBD2, the D call given in the table. TRBV21-1 is a listed pseudogene. The CDR3 spans 19 residues.

The chain employs TRBV29-1 and TRBJ2-7; D is possibly TRBD1 (6 bases). The CDR3 extends over 15 amino acids. Trimming took off 5 bases at V and 5 bases at J, with 22 bases between the two ends. Germline V CDR1 and CDR2: SQVTM, ANQGSEA. The CDR3 DNA reads TGCAGCGTTCGTGGCCAGTGGCAGGGGATCAACGAGCAGTACTTC. It codes for CSVRGQWQGINEQYF.

The chain employs TRBV6-5 and TRBJ1-2; D perhaps matches TRBD1 (6 bases). The CDR3 contains 14 residues. V lost 7 bases and J 6 bases, leaving 18 bases between the germline ends. Germline V CDR1 and CDR2: MNHEY, SVGAGI. The CDR3 sequence is CASTDPGGAHGYTF. The DNA for the CDR3 is TGTGCCAGCACCGATCCGGGGGGGGCGCATGGCTACACCTTC.

With regard to this clone: The junction shows a germline mismatch at one end, possibly a read error. The chain joins TRBV7-7 to TRBJ2-7; weak D call: TRBD1 (7 bases). The CDR3 sequence is 16 residues long. Germline V lookup: CDR1 SSHAT, CDR2 FNYEAQ (reference sequence). CDR3: CASSTDAGTAPYEQYF. CDR3 nucleotide sequence: TGTGCTAGCAGCACAGACGCGGGGACAGCGCCCTACGAGCAGTACTTC.

The J gene is TRBJ2-3, the V gene TRBV6-5; 11 positions agree with TRBD2. The CDR3 extends over 15 amino acids. Germline V CDR1 and CDR2: MNHEY, SVGAGI. The junction had 3 bases not matched to a gene; V was cut back by 5 bases and J by 2 bases. The CDR3: CASSRTSGYTDTQYF. In DNA, the CDR3 is TGTGCCAGCAGTAGGACTAGCGGGTACACAGATACGCAGTATTTT.

V usage is TRBV7-2 and J usage is TRBJ2-2, with a tentative D call TRBD2 (5 bases). Trimming cost V 5 bases and J 5 bases, with 9 bases left between them. CDR1 is SGHTA and CDR2 is FQGNSA in the germline V gene. There are 13 residues in the CDR3. The CDR3 DNA sequence: TGTGCCAGCAGCCAGACGGGGACCGGGGAGCTGTTTTTT. Translation gives CASSQTGTGELFF.

This clone was counted between two and nine times. This chain joins TRBV18 and TRBJ2-2, with D unclear. The germline CDR1 and CDR2 sequences are KGHSH and LQKENI. The CDR3 loop spans 12 amino acids. The V gene lost 3 bases and the J gene lost 6 bases, with 5 bases spanning the gap. CDR3 loop: CASSPGAGELFF. The CDR3 region has the DNA TGTGCCAGCTCACCGGGCGCCGGGGAGCTGTTTTTT.

V is TRBV7-6 and J is TRBJ2-7; TRBD1 might be the D (6 bases). The CDR3 spans 15 residues. CDR1 and CDR2 from the germline V gene are SGHVS and FNYEAQ. Trimming took off 5 bases at V and 4 bases at J, with 18 bases between the two ends. CDR3 bases: TGTGCCAGCAGCGTTGACGTATCAGGGGCATACGAGCAGTACTTC. It codes for CASSVDVSGAYEQYF.

The chain recombines TRBV7-8 with TRBJ1-5; 9 nucleotides agree with TRBD1. J gave up 7 bases and V 5 bases, and 3 bases lay outside the gene matches. There are 13 residues in the CDR3. CDR1 and CDR2 from the germline V gene are SGHVS and FQNEAQ. CDR3 amino acids: CASSQTGGQPQHF. The DNA for the CDR3 is TGTGCCAGCAGCCAAACAGGGGGCCAGCCCCAGCATTTT. The full variable domain, with the rest looked up from reference TRBV7-8 and TRBJ1-5, is GAGVSQSPRYKVAKRGQDVALRCDPISGHVSLFWYQQALGQGPEFLTYFQNEAQLDKSGLPSDRFFAERPEGSVSTLKIQRTQQEDSAVYLCASSQTGGQPQHFGDGTRLSIL.

This clone occurred once. J is TRBJ1-2 and V is TRBV6-5, with 12 nucleotides matching TRBD1. Germline loops: CDR1 MNHEY, CDR2 SVGAGI. With V trimmed by 9 bases and J by 7 bases, 6 bases remained unmatched. The CDR3 is 13 residues long. DNA of the CDR3: TGTGCCAGGGGGGACAGGGGGCTAGGTGGCTACACCTTC. It yields the protein CARGDRGLGGYTF.

This clone came up once. This rearrangement joins TRBV7-2 to TRBJ2-3; 8 bases agree with TRBD1. V was pared by 1 base and J by 4 bases, with 10 bases of the junction left unmatched. CDR1 is SGHTA, CDR2 FQGNSA, per germline. The CDR3 contains 17 residues. CDR3 bases: TGTGCCAGCAGCTTAGTCCGGCTGGGACAGGCGTCAGATACGCAGTATTTT. As protein: CASSLVRLGQASDTQYF.

On this clone itself: Distinct nucleotide sequences in the sample also encode this CDR3. This chain joins TRBV19 and TRBJ1-3, with a possible D match to TRBD1 (5 bases). This CDR3 has 14 residues. V was clipped by 7 bases and J by 0 bases, with 10 bases between them. The V gene's germline CDR1 is LNHDA and CDR2 SQIVND (reference sequence). The CDR3 spells CASTRDSSGNTIYF. CDR3 DNA: TGTGCCAGTACACGAGACAGCTCTGGAAACACCATATATTTT.

This chain uses TRBV3-1 (or the pseudogene TRBV3-2) with TRBJ1-1; possibly TRBD1 for D (5 bases). CDR1 is LGHDT and CDR2 is YNNKEL in the germline V gene (reference sequence). This CDR3 region has 13 residues. The germline V and J ends were trimmed by 7 bases and 8 bases, with 17 bases remaining between them. CDR3 region: CASTPMGGVEAFF. CDR3 coding DNA: TGTGCCAGCACTCCCATGGGAGGGGTAGAAGCTTTCTTT.

V gene TRBV5-1 combines with J gene TRBJ1-1; 11 nucleotides match TRBD1. CDR1 and CDR2 from the germline V gene are SGHRS and YFSETQ. The CDR3 extends over 16 amino acids. The V segment lost 2 bases and the J segment 3 bases; nucleotides outside the gene matches: 6. The CDR3 nucleotides are TGCGCCAGCAGCTTATGGACAGGGGGCGCCGACACTGAAGCTTTCTTT. It is translated as CASSLWTGGADTEAFF.

In DNA, the CDR3 is TGCGCCAGCAGCCGAGGTTGGGTGGAGGGGGCTTCACCCCTCCACTTT. It encodes CASSRGWVEGASPLHF. The V and J genes are TRBV4-3 and TRBJ1-6; 7 bases match TRBD1. Germline CDR1 LGHNA, CDR2 YSLEER. V was pared by 4 bases and J by 9 bases, with 12 bases of the junction left unmatched. The CDR3 totals 16 residues.

The genes are TRBV5-5 and TRBJ1-6; the match to TRBD1 covers 8 bases. This CDR3 region has 14 residues. The germline CDR1 and CDR2 sequences are SGHKS and YYEKEE (reference sequence). The J segment lost 6 bases and the V segment lost 2 bases, leaving 1 base of the junction unmatched. DNA for the CDR3: TGTGCCAGCAGCTTCGACAGGGGTAATTCACCCCTCCACTTT. Protein sequence: CASSFDRGNSPLHF.

The J gene is TRBJ2-2, the V gene TRBV12-3 or TRBV12-4; no definite D call. V was cut by 2 bases and J by 7 bases, with 8 bases left in between. This CDR3 is built from 13 residues. The CDR3 region is CASSLLAVGELFF. CDR3 coding DNA: TGTGCCAGCAGTTTACTGGCGGTCGGGGAGCTGTTTTTT.

The chain has TRBV29-1 and TRBJ1-6; D might be TRBD1 (6 bases). The CDR3 spans 13 residues. V lost 7 bases and J lost 10, with 17 bases in between. Germline V lookup: CDR1 SQVTM, CDR2 ANQGSEA. The CDR3 region is CSASGGGVSPLHF. DNA of the CDR3: TGCAGCGCCTCGGGGGGGGGCGTATCACCCCTCCACTTT.

This CDR3 reads CASSIQGDYGYTF. The CDR3, as DNA: TGCGCCAGCAGTATACAGGGGGACTATGGCTACACCTTC. The chain is built from TRBV4-1 and TRBJ1-2; 8 bases fit TRBD1. The germline gives CDR1 MGHRA, CDR2 YSYEKL. Trimming cost V 6 bases and J 3 bases; bases outside gene matches: 3. The CDR3 runs 13 residues.

This chain joins TRBV12-5 and TRBJ1-2, with D unresolved. Germline loops: CDR1 LGHNT, CDR2 FRNRAP. V was pared by 2 bases and J by 4 bases, with 8 bases between. The CDR3 is made up of 13 amino acids. The CDR3 loop is CASGLNRPYGYTF. Written as DNA, the CDR3 is TGTGCTAGTGGTTTGAACAGACCCTATGGCTACACCTTC. The whole variable domain, filled in from reference TRBV12-5 and TRBJ1-2, reads DARVTQTPRHKVTEMGQEVTMRCQPILGHNTVFWYRQTMMQGLELLAYFRNRAPLDDSGMPKDRFSAEMPDATLATLKIQPSEPRDSAVYFCASGLNRPYGYTFGSGTRLTVV.

The chain combines TRBV7-2 with TRBJ1-1; D unresolved. V shed 1 base and J shed 1 base, with 7 bases lying between them. Germline V gene sequence: CDR1 SGHTA, CDR2 FQGNSA. The CDR3 length is 14 residues. The CDR3 DNA follows: TGTGCCAGCAGCTTAGTGTCGGGGAACACTGAAGCTTTCTTT. It yields the protein CASSLVSGNTEAFF.

The V and J genes are TRBV30 and TRBJ2-1; D not certain. Trimming left V 1 base short and J 3 bases short, with 7 bases between. The CDR3 has 13 amino acids. The germline V gene encodes CDR1 GTSNPN and CDR2 SVGIG (reference sequence). The CDR3 nucleotides are TGTGCCTGGAGTGCCCTATTCTACAATGAGCAGTTCTTC. As protein: CAWSALFYNEQFF.

This rearrangement joins TRBV6-1 to TRBJ1-1, with D unclear. Germline V gene sequence: CDR1 MNHNS, CDR2 SASEGT. V was shortened by 2 bases and J by 0 bases, with 13 bases between the two germline ends. The CDR3 totals 16 residues. The CDR3 loop is CASSETLRRMNTEAFF. CDR3 sequence (DNA): TGTGCCAGCAGTGAAACATTGCGGCGGATGAACACTGAAGCTTTCTTT.